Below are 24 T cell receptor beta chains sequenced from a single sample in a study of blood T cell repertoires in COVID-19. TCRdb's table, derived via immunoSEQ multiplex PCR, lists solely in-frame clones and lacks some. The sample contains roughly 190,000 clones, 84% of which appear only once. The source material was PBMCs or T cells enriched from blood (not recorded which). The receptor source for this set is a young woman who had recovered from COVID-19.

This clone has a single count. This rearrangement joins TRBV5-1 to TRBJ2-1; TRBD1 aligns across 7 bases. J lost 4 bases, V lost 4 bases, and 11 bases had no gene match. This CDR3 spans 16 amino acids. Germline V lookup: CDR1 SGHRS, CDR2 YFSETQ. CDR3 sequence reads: CASSPRTGLVYNEQFF. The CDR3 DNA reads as TGCGCCAGCAGCCCCCGGACAGGTCTCGTTTACAATGAGCAGTTCTTC.

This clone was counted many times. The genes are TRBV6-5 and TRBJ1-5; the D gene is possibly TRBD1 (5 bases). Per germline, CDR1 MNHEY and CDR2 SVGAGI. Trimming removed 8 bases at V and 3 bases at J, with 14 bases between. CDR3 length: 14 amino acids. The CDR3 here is CASLSQEFNQPQHF. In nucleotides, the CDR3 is TGTGCCAGCTTGTCACAGGAGTTCAATCAGCCCCAGCATTTT.

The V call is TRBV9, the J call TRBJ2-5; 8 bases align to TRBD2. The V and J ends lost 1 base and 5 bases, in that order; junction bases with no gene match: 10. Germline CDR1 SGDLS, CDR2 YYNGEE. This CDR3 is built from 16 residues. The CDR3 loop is CASSVSERGRGETQYF. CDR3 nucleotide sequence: TGTGCCAGCAGCGTATCCGAGCGGGGGAGGGGCGAGACCCAGTACTTC.

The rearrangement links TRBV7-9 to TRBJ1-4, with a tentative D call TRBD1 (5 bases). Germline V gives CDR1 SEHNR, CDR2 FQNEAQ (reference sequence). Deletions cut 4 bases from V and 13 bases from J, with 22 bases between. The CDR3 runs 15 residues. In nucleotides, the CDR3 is TGTGCCAGCAGCTCTACAGGTTTGGCTACGTCCGGACTGTTTTTT. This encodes CASSSTGLATSGLFF.

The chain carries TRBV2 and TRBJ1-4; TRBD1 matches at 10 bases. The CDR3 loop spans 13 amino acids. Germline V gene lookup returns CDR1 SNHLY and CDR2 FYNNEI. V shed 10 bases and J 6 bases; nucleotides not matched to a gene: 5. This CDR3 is CATQGTGDEKLFF. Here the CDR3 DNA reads TGTGCCACTCAGGGGACAGGGGATGAAAAACTGTTTTTT.

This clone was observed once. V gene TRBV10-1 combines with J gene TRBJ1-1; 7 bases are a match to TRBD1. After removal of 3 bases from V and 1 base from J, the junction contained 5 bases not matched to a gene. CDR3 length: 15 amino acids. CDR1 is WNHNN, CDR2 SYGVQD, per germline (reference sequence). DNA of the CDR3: TGCGCCAGCAGTGACCCCCGGACAGGGAACACTGAAGCTTTCTTT. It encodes CASSDPRTGNTEAFF.

The CDR3 is CATSRGDRGATEAFF. As DNA, the CDR3 is TGTGCCACCAGCAGAGGTGACAGGGGAGCCACTGAAGCTTTCTTT. The chain is built from TRBV15 and TRBJ1-1; 8 bases line up with TRBD1. In germline, CDR1 is LNHNV, CDR2 YYDKDF (reference sequence). V lost 1 base to trimming and J lost 4 bases; unmatched junction nucleotides: 5. The CDR3 has 15 amino acids.

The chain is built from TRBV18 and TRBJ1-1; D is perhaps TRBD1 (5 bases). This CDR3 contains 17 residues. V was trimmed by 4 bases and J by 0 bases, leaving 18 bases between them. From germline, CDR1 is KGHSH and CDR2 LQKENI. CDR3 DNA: TGTGCCAGCTCACACGGAGTAGGGAAAGGGGTGAACACTGAAGCTTTCTTT. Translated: CASSHGVGKGVNTEAFF.

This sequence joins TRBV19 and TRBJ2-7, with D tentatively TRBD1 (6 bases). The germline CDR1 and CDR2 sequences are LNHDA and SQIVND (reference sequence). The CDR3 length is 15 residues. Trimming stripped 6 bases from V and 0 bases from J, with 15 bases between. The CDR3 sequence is CASRGTPDSSYEQYF. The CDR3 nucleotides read TGTGCCAGTAGGGGGACACCCGATAGCTCCTACGAGCAGTACTTC.

This CDR3 is CASSLLPGDRGLTEAFF. As DNA, the CDR3 is TGTGCCAGCAGTTTACTCCCGGGGGACAGGGGGCTCACTGAAGCTTTCTTT. J is TRBJ1-1 and V is TRBV28; the match to TRBD1 covers 12 bases. This CDR3 has 17 residues. With 2 bases clipped from V and 4 bases from J, the junction kept 8 bases outside the gene matches. Germline CDR1 and CDR2: MDHEN and SYDVKM.

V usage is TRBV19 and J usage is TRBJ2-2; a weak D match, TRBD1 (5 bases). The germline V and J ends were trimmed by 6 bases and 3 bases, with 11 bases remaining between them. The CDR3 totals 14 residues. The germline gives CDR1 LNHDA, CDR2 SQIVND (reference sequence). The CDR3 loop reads CASRQPGYTGELFF. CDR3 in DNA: TGTGCCAGTAGACAACCAGGGTACACCGGGGAGCTGTTTTTT.

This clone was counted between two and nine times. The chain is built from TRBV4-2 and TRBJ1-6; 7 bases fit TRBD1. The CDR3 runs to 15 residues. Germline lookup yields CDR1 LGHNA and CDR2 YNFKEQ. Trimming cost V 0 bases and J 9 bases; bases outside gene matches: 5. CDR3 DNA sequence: TGTGCCAGCAGCCAAGAGGGGAACAGGGGTTCACCCCTCCACTTT. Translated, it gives CASSQEGNRGSPLHF.

As DNA, the CDR3 is TGTGCCAGCAGCTTAGAGTGGCGGGGGACCCGGATTGGAGAGACCCAGTACTTC. Translating it yields CASSLEWRGTRIGETQYF. This chain links TRBV7-6 with TRBJ2-5, with TRBD2 matching 7 bases. J lost 4 bases, V lost 1 base, and 15 bases had no gene match. There are 18 residues in the CDR3. Germline assignment: CDR1 SGHVS and CDR2 FNYEAQ.

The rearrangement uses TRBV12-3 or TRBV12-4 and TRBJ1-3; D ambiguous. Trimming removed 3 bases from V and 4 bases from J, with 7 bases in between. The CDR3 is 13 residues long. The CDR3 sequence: CASSLVRGNTIYF. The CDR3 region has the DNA TGTGCCAGCAGTTTGGTCCGGGGAAACACCATATATTTT.

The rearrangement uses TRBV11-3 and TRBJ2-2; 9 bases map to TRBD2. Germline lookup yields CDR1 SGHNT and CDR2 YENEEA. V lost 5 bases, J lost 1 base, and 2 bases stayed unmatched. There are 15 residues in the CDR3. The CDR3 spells CASSKLAGNTGELFF. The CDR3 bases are TGTGCCAGCAGCAAACTAGCGGGGAACACCGGGGAGCTGTTTTTT.

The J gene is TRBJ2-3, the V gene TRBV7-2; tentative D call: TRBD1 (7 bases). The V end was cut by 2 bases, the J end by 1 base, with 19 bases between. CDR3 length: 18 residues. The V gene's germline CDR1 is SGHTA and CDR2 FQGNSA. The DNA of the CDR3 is TGTGCCAGCAGCTTACGTCAGGGGGGAACTCTAGGCACAGATACGCAGTATTTT. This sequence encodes CASSLRQGGTLGTDTQYF.

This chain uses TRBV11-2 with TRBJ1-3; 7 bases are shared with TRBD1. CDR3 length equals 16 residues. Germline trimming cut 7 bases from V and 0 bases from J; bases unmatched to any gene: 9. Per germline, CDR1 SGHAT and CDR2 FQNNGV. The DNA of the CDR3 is TGTGCCAGCACCCCTAAGGGGGCTCTCTCTGGAAACACCATATATTTT. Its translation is CASTPKGALSGNTIYF.

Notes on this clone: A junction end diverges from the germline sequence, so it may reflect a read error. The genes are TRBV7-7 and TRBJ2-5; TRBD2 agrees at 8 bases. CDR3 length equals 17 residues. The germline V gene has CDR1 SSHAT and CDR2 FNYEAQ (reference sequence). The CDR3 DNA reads TGTGCTAGCAGCTTAGAGCCCAGCGGGGGAACCCAAGAGACCCAGTACTTC. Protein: CASSLEPSGGTQETQYF.

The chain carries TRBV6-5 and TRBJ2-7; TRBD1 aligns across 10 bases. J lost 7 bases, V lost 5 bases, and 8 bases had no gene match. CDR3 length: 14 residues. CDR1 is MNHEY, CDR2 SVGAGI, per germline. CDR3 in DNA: TGTGCCAGCAGTCTCCGACAGGGGGCTGGAGAGCAGTACGTC. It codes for CASSLRQGAGEQYV.

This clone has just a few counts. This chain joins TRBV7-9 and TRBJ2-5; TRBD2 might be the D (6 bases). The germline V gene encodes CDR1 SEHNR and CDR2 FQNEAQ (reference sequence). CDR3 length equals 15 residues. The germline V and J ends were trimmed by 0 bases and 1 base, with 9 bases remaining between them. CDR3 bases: TGTGCCAGCAGCTTAGCGCGGGGATCCCAAGAGACCCAGTACTTC. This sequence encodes CASSLARGSQETQYF.

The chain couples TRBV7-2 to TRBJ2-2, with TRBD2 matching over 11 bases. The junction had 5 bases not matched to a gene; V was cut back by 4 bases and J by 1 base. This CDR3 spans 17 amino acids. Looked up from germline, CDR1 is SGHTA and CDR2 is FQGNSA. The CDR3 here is CASSSRGTSGNTGELFF. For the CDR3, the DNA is TGTGCCAGCAGCTCGAGGGGGACTAGCGGGAACACCGGGGAGCTGTTTTTT. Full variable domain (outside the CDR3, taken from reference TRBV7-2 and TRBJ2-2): GAGVSQSPSNKVTEKGKDVELRCDPISGHTALYWYRQSLGQGLEFLIYFQGNSAPDKSGLPSDRFSAERTGGSVSTLTIQRTQQEDSAVYLCASSSRGTSGNTGELFFGEGSRLTVL.

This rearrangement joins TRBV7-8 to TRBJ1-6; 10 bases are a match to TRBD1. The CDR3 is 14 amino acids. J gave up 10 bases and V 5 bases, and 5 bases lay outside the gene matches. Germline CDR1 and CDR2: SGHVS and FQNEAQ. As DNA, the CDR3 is TGTGCCAGCAGCGGGGACAGGGGTGAATCACCCCTCCACTTT. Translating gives CASSGDRGESPLHF.

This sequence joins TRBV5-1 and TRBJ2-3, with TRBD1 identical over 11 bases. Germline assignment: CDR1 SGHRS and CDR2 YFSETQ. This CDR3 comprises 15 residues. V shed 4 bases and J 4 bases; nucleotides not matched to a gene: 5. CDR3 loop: CASSPGTGGADTQYF. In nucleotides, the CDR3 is TGCGCCAGCAGCCCCGGGACAGGGGGAGCAGATACGCAGTATTTT. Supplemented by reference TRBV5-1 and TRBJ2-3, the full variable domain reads KAGVTQTPRYLIKTRGQQVTLSCSPISGHRSVSWYQQTPGQGLQFLFEYFSETQRNKGNFPGRFSGRQFSNSRSEMNVSTLELGDSALYLCASSPGTGGADTQYFGPGTRLTVL.

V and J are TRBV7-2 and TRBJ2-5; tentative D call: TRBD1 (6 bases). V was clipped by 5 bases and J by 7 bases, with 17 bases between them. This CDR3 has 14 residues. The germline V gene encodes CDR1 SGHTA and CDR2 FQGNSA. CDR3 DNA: TGTGCCAGCAGCCAGGGGCAGAAAGTGGGGACCCAGTACTTC. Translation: CASSQGQKVGTQYF.